The 17 T cell receptor beta chains in this list originate from one sample, sequenced in a study of vaccination and CD4 T cells after COVID-19. Treatment here: approximately nine-day PBMC culture with coronavirus spike peptide pools or control peptides (ViraFEST assay). With the Oncomine TCR Beta short-read assay, DNA from cultured CD4+ T cells was sequenced. TCRdb analysed the PCR reads with MiXCR anew, one entry per CDR3 protein. This table holds more than 13,000 distinct CDR3 sequences, 21% found once. The antigens of these receptors remain unknown. Source: CD4+ T cells from blood, cultured in vitro, taken before SARS-CoV-2 vaccination. The receptors were gathered from a human donor who received a COVID-19 vaccine.

This clonotype was seen more than once but under ten times. The rearrangement joins TRBV19 to TRBJ1-5, with a possible D match to TRBD1 (5 bases). The germline gives CDR1 LNHDA, CDR2 SQIVND (reference sequence). V was pared by 6 bases and J by 0 bases, with 12 bases between. This CDR3 comprises 15 residues. The CDR3 DNA sequence: TGTGCCAGTAGCACCGGGACCGTTAGCAATCAGCCCCAGCATTTT. Amino acid sequence: CASSTGTVSNQPQHF. Combining the CDR3 with reference TRBV19 and TRBJ1-5 gives the whole variable domain DGGITQSPKYLFRKEGQNVTLSCEQNLNHDAMYWYRQDPGQGLRLIYYSQIVNDFQKGDIAEGYSVSREKKESFPLTVTSAQKNPTAFYLCASSTGTVSNQPQHFGDGTRLSIL.

The chain combines TRBV30 with TRBJ1-5; maybe TRBD1 (6 bases). CDR3 length: 16 residues. The V gene lost 2 bases and the J gene lost 0 bases, with 14 bases spanning the gap. Per germline, CDR1 GTSNPN and CDR2 SVGIG (reference sequence). Here the CDR3 reads CAWSSDRIYSNQPQHF. The CDR3 DNA reads as TGTGCCTGGAGTTCGGACAGAATTTATAGCAATCAGCCCCAGCATTTT.

This clonotype was counted a few times. J is TRBJ1-1 and V is TRBV5-1; D gene unclear. The CDR3 is 13 residues long. Trimming stripped 0 bases from V and 1 base from J, with 4 bases between. CDR1 SGHRS and CDR2 YFSETQ come from the germline V gene. In nucleotides, the CDR3 is TGCGCCAGCAGCTTGGAGTGGAACACTGAAGCTTTCTTT. It encodes CASSLEWNTEAFF.

The chain uses TRBV29-1 and TRBJ2-7, with unresolved D. Trimming took off 6 bases at V and 3 bases at J, with 9 bases between the two ends. CDR3 size: 11 residues. Per germline, CDR1 SQVTM and CDR2 ANQGSEA. As DNA, the CDR3 is TGCAGCGTATTAGGCCGCTACGAGCAGTACTTC. The encoded protein is CSVLGRYEQYF.

This chain uses TRBV10-2 with TRBJ2-7, with a possible D match to TRBD2 (7 bases). The CDR3 is made up of 14 amino acids. Trimming shortened V by 3 bases and J by 7 bases, and 16 bases separated the two germline ends. In germline, CDR1 is WSHSY, CDR2 SAAADI. The CDR3 loop is CASSDGGGAREQYF. In DNA, the CDR3 is TGCGCCAGCAGTGATGGGGGGGGGGCGCGGGAGCAGTACTTC.

This clonotype was observed a handful of times. The V call is TRBV30, the J call TRBJ1-6; D uncertain. V dropped 1 base and J dropped 7 bases, with 11 bases sitting between them. The CDR3 covers 14 residues. Looked up from germline, CDR1 is GTSNPN and CDR2 is SVGIG (reference sequence). The CDR3: CAWSGSRLNSPLHF. The DNA for the CDR3 is TGTGCCTGGAGTGGATCGCGCTTAAATTCACCCCTCCACTTT.

The rearrangement links TRBV10-1 to TRBJ2-2; 9 bases agree with TRBD1. CDR1 and CDR2 from the germline V gene are WNHNN and SYGVQD (reference sequence). The J segment lost 4 bases and the V segment lost 6 bases, leaving 6 bases of the junction unmatched. The CDR3 extends over 15 amino acids. CDR3 sequence reads: CASSPGTGTTGELFF. The CDR3 DNA sequence: TGCGCCAGCAGCCCCGGGACAGGGACCACCGGGGAGCTGTTTTTT.

This chain connects TRBV5-1 to TRBJ2-5, with a possible D match to TRBD2 (6 bases). The V end was cut by 3 bases, the J end by 0 bases, with 15 bases between. This CDR3 contains 16 residues. Germline assignment: CDR1 SGHRS and CDR2 YFSETQ. CDR3 coding DNA: TGCGCCAGCAGCTCCACCGGGAGAGGGTACCAAGAGACCCAGTACTTC. This sequence encodes CASSSTGRGYQETQYF.

V is TRBV19 and J is TRBJ1-2; D gene uncertain. CDR1 is LNHDA, CDR2 SQIVND, per germline (reference sequence). This CDR3 is built from 12 residues. Trimming took off 3 bases at V and 4 bases at J, with 6 bases between the two ends. The DNA of the CDR3 is TGTGCCAGTAGTATCACCAGCTATGGCTACACCTTC. This translates into CASSITSYGYTF.

The V call is TRBV12-3 or TRBV12-4, the J call TRBJ1-1, with D unclear. Trimming stripped 1 base from V and 3 bases from J, with 9 bases between. The CDR3 has 14 amino acids. Here the CDR3 reads CASSLVGVDTEAFF. The CDR3 nucleotides are TGTGCCAGCAGTTTAGTAGGTGTGGACACTGAAGCTTTCTTT.

This clonotype has more than one count but fewer than ten. The J gene is TRBJ2-5, the V gene TRBV11-3; 11 bases are a match to TRBD1. CDR3 size: 17 residues. CDR1 is SGHNT and CDR2 is YENEEA in the germline V gene. J was trimmed by 5 bases and V by 1 base; bases with no gene match: 9. The CDR3 DNA reads TGTGCCAGCAGCTTAGTTTTTGGGGACAGGGGGTTGGAGACCCAGTACTTC. This gives the protein CASSLVFGDRGLETQYF.

Only a few counts were recorded for this clonotype. This chain uses TRBV7-2 with TRBJ2-2; 9 bases match TRBD2. Germline V gene data show CDR1 as SGHTA and CDR2 as FQGNSA. This CDR3 region has 18 residues. Trimming removed 4 bases from V and 0 bases from J; junction bases left unmatched: 9. The CDR3 DNA sequence: TGTGCCAGCAGCTGGAGCCTTAAGCGGGGGGCGAACACCGGGGAGCTGTTTTTT. It is translated as CASSWSLKRGANTGELFF.

The chain is built from TRBV12-3 or TRBV12-4 and TRBJ2-2; a possible D gene is TRBD2 (5 bases). The CDR3 has 16 residues. Trimming shortened V by 2 bases and J by 5 bases, and 15 bases separated the two germline ends. The CDR3 DNA follows: TGTGCCAGCAGTTTAAGGACTCGTTTCGGGACCGGGGAGCTGTTTTTT. This sequence encodes CASSLRTRFGTGELFF.

The chain links TRBV6-1 to TRBJ2-3; 7 nucleotides agree with TRBD1. This CDR3 has 15 residues. Germline V gene data show CDR1 as MNHNS and CDR2 as SASEGT. V lost 7 bases to trimming and J lost 0 bases; unmatched junction nucleotides: 7. The CDR3 spells CASTTPTGSTDTQYF. The DNA of the CDR3 is TGTGCCAGCACCACTCCGACAGGGAGCACAGATACGCAGTATTTT.

This sequence joins TRBV6-2 or TRBV6-3 and TRBJ2-1, with unresolved D. The CDR3 has 16 residues. The ends were cut back, 0 bases at V and 10 bases at J, with 19 bases in the middle. Germline V gene sequence: CDR1 MNHEY, CDR2 SVGEGT. CDR3 amino acids: CASSYSRLTPQEEQFF. The CDR3 DNA reads as TGTGCCAGCAGTTACTCGAGATTGACTCCCCAGGAGGAGCAGTTCTTC.

There are a few counts of this clonotype. This sequence joins TRBV24-1 and TRBJ1-5; D possibly corresponds to TRBD1 (5 bases). CDR1 is KGHDR and CDR2 is SFDVKD in the germline V gene. The length of the CDR3 is 15 residues. The ends were cut back, 4 bases at V and 3 bases at J, with 12 bases in the middle. In nucleotides, the CDR3 is TGTGCCACCAGTGAGGTGGGGGGTTTCAATCAGCCCCAGCATTTT. This codes for CATSEVGGFNQPQHF.

This clonotype was recorded only once. The J gene is TRBJ1-3, the V gene TRBV12-3 or TRBV12-4, with 8 bases that match TRBD1. This CDR3 is built from 16 residues. Trimming at V came to 3 bases and at J to 0 bases, leaving 4 bases not matched to a gene. The CDR3: CASSFGQGYSGNTIYF. CDR3 in DNA: TGTGCCAGCAGTTTCGGACAGGGATACTCTGGAAACACCATATATTTT.